This TCR beta chain was sequenced during a study of cytomegalovirus exposure and HLA in healthy donors. V dropped 3 bases and J dropped 7; count of bases not matched to a gene: 11. This CDR3 is built from 16 residues. Germline CDR1 and CDR2: WSHSY and SAAADI. Assay: immunoSEQ multiplex PCR; the TCRdb copy retains only in-frame clones and omits some. Of some 59,000 clones detected, about nine tenths appear once; the ten largest clones hold more than 8%. The chain uses TRBV10-2 and TRBJ2-7; 11 bases map to TRBD1. The TCR comes from a woman younger than 35 in good health and CMV-seropositive. The sequenced sample consisted of PBMCs. The CDR3 loop reads CASSDLPPDRGHEQYF. The CDR3 DNA reads TGCGCCAGCAGTGATCTCCCGCCGGACAGGGGGCATGAGCAGTACTTC.